One and the same sample provided the 7 T cell receptor beta chains below, sequenced in a study of blood T cell repertoires in COVID-19. Assay used: immunoSEQ multiplex PCR; TCRdb lists only in-frame clones, some missing. The sample lists roughly 50,000 clones; about 87% were seen once. The sample was peripheral blood. Source of these receptors: a man aged 45-60 years with acute or convalescent COVID-19.

This clone has just one count. The J gene is TRBJ1-1, the V gene TRBV9, with D perhaps matching TRBD1 (5 bases). V lost 4 bases, J lost 5 bases, and 18 bases lay in between. CDR1 SGDLS and CDR2 YYNGEE come from the germline V gene. This CDR3 contains 15 residues. The CDR3 here is CASSSGMGRETEAFF. The CDR3 bases are TGTGCCAGCAGCTCCGGTATGGGGCGGGAGACTGAAGCTTTCTTT.

This clone came up a few times. This chain links TRBV28 with TRBJ1-2; the match to TRBD1 covers 9 bases. The CDR3 loop spans 12 amino acids. Germline V gene lookup returns CDR1 MDHEN and CDR2 SYDVKM. V trimming: 7 bases; J trimming: 6 bases; junction bases outside the gene matches: 3. CDR3 amino acids: CASKTGGDGYTF. CDR3 coding DNA: TGTGCCAGCAAAACAGGGGGCGATGGCTACACCTTC.

This clone occurred a few times. The chain combines TRBV7-9 with TRBJ1-4; the D gene is possibly TRBD1 (6 bases). Germline V gene lookup returns CDR1 SEHNR and CDR2 FQNEAQ (reference sequence). Between the trimmed V and J ends, which lost 4 bases and 6 bases, there was a span of 12 bases. CDR3 length equals 14 residues. Here the CDR3 reads CASSYSGGDEKLFF. The CDR3 DNA is TGTGCCAGCAGCTACTCGGGGGGCGATGAAAAACTGTTTTTT. The whole variable domain, remainder taken from reference TRBV7-9 and TRBJ1-4, is DTGVSQNPRHKITKRGQNVTFRCDPISEHNRLYWYRQTLGQGPEFLTYFQNEAQLEKSRLLSDRFSAERPKGSFSTLEIQRTEQGDSAMYLCASSYSGGDEKLFFGSGTQLSVL.

The chain carries TRBV7-9 and TRBJ1-1; no clear D gene. Trimming pared 0 bases from V and 1 base from J, leaving 9 bases between. The CDR3 extends over 15 amino acids. The germline CDR1 and CDR2 sequences are SEHNR and FQNEAQ (reference sequence). This CDR3 is CASSLAIGGNTEAFF. The CDR3 DNA is TGTGCCAGCAGCTTAGCTATTGGAGGGAACACTGAAGCTTTCTTT.

CDR3 sequence: CASSQLGGQGGRLGELFF. CDR3 sequence (DNA): TGTGCCAGCAGCCAACTTGGAGGACAAGGGGGAAGGCTCGGGGAGCTGTTTTTT. The chain carries TRBV4-2 and TRBJ2-2, with D possibly TRBD1 on 6 matching bases. V shed 2 bases and J shed 7 bases, with 23 bases lying between them. CDR1 is LGHNA, CDR2 YNFKEQ, per germline. The CDR3 has 18 residues.

CDR3 in amino acids: CASSQGRDRGYGYTF. The CDR3 nucleotides are TGTGCCAGCAGCCAAGGAAGGGACAGGGGATATGGCTACACCTTC. J is TRBJ1-2 and V is TRBV3-1 (or the pseudogene TRBV3-2), with TRBD1 matching over 10 bases. Trimming cost V 1 base and J 5 bases; bases outside gene matches: 4. Germline V lookup: CDR1 LGHDT, CDR2 YNNKEL (reference sequence). CDR3 length: 15 residues.

V usage is TRBV7-9 and J usage is TRBJ1-2, with D possibly being TRBD1 (6 bases). There are 14 residues in the CDR3. Germline CDR1 is SEHNR and CDR2 is FQNEAQ (reference sequence). V lost 5 bases and J 1 base, leaving 11 bases between the germline ends. In nucleotides, the CDR3 is TGTGCCAGCAGCCCGTGGACAGATAACTATGGCTACACCTTC. It is translated as CASSPWTDNYGYTF.